A single sample gave rise to the 9 T cell receptor beta chains below, sequenced in a study of T cells after somatic rescue of genetic block. Assay used: immunoSEQ multiplex PCR; TCRdb lists only in-frame clones, some missing. The repertoire has around 67,000 clones, 92% of them found once; the top ten carry around 3%. The sample consisted of peripheral blood mononuclear cells (PBMCs). These receptors were obtained from a man between 35 and 55 years old.

The chain couples TRBV2 to TRBJ2-3; the D gene is possibly TRBD2 (6 bases). V lost 0 bases, J lost 2 bases, and 12 bases lay in between. CDR1 and CDR2 (germline): SNHLY, FYNNEI. The CDR3 runs to 16 residues. The CDR3 spells CASSEAYWGDTDTQYF. CDR3 nucleotide sequence: TGTGCCAGCAGTGAAGCGTACTGGGGGGACACAGATACGCAGTATTTT.

The chain has TRBV27 and TRBJ2-1, with 12 bases identical to TRBD2. This CDR3 has 14 amino acids. The junction had 4 bases not matched to a gene; V was cut back by 8 bases and J by 5 bases. The germline V gene has CDR1 MNHEY and CDR2 SMNVEV (reference sequence). The CDR3: CASSTSGGNNEQFF. CDR3 nucleotide sequence: TGTGCCAGCTCGACTAGCGGGGGTAACAATGAGCAGTTCTTC.

The J gene is TRBJ1-6, the V gene TRBV28; perhaps TRBD1 as D (5 bases). Germline CDR1 and CDR2: MDHEN and SYDVKM. The ends were cut back, 5 bases at V and 8 bases at J, with 19 bases in the middle. The CDR3 consists of 16 residues. DNA of the CDR3: TGTGCCAGCAGTGGGGATCGGGGGGAAGGGGATTCACCCCTCCACTTT. It translates to CASSGDRGEGDSPLHF. The full variable domain, its missing parts supplied by reference TRBV28 and TRBJ1-6, is DVKVTQSSRYLVKRTGEKVFLECVQDMDHENMFWYRQDPGLGLRLIYFSYDVKMKEKGDIPEGYSVSREKKERFSLILESASTNQTSMYLCASSGDRGEGDSPLHFGNGTRLTVT.

This chain links TRBV2 with TRBJ2-5, with TRBD1 matching over 12 bases. In germline, CDR1 is SNHLY, CDR2 FYNNEI. This CDR3 has 15 residues. Trimming removed 5 bases from V and 3 bases from J; junction bases left unmatched: 4. The CDR3 is CASSRDRGLEETQYF. The DNA of the CDR3 is TGTGCCAGCAGTAGGGACAGGGGGCTGGAAGAGACCCAGTACTTC.

The chain links TRBV6-5 to TRBJ2-2, with D perhaps TRBD2 (6 bases). The V gene's germline CDR1 is MNHEY and CDR2 SVGAGI. The CDR3 length is 15 residues. The V end was cut by 4 bases, the J end by 1 base, with 10 bases between. The CDR3 region has the DNA TGTGCCAGCAGTTTCCGGGACTTGAACACCGGGGAGCTGTTTTTT. Translation: CASSFRDLNTGELFF.

The rearrangement joins TRBV4-3 to TRBJ1-1; perhaps TRBD1 as D (5 bases). The ends were cut back, 3 bases at V and 8 bases at J, with 13 bases in the middle. CDR1 LGHNA and CDR2 YSLEER come from the germline V gene. This CDR3 spans 13 amino acids. The CDR3 DNA reads TGCGCCAGCAGCCAGAGTCCGGGGGGAGAAGCTTTCTTT. Translated, it gives CASSQSPGGEAFF.

V and J are TRBV4-1 and TRBJ1-1; 7 bases align to TRBD1. From germline, CDR1 is MGHRA and CDR2 YSYEKL. The CDR3 consists of 13 residues. Trimming cost V 1 base and J 6 bases; bases outside gene matches: 2. The CDR3 spells CASSQGQGAEAFF. CDR3 bases: TGCGCCAGCAGCCAAGGGCAGGGGGCTGAAGCTTTCTTT.

This chain uses TRBV7-9 with TRBJ2-1; TRBD1 matches at 9 bases. The CDR3 is made up of 15 amino acids. The germline CDR1 and CDR2 sequences are SEHNR and FQNEAQ (reference sequence). With V trimmed by 2 bases and J by 8 bases, 7 bases remained unmatched. CDR3 bases: TGTGCCAGCAGCTTAATTGGGACAGGGAAAGATGAGCAGTTCTTC. This translates into CASSLIGTGKDEQFF.

The CDR3 protein is CAFARSGSAYEQYF. In DNA form, the CDR3 reads TGTGCCTTCGCCAGAAGCGGGAGCGCCTACGAGCAGTACTTC. V is TRBV27 and J is TRBJ2-7; 8 bases match TRBD2. CDR1 is MNHEY and CDR2 is SMNVEV in the germline V gene (reference sequence). The trim removed 11 bases at V and 2 bases at J, leaving 11 bases unmatched. This CDR3 comprises 14 residues.